Below are 22 T cell receptor beta chains sequenced from a single sample in a study of T cell clonotyping in hematopoietic cell transplantation. Profiling relied on immunoSEQ multiplex PCR, and the TCRdb table lists in-frame clones only, not all of them. The sample includes under 45,000 clones, 88% seen only once; the top ten take roughly 1.8%. The sequencing input was peripheral blood mononuclear cells. Receptor source: a woman aged 40 to 50 in good health. Some clones in this sample may be carry-over from other donors' samples.

This clone was picked up a small number of times. The chain uses TRBV7-2 and TRBJ1-3; D is unresolved. Germline V CDR1 and CDR2: SGHTA, FQGNSA. The CDR3 totals 15 residues. Trimming removed 3 bases from V and 0 bases from J, with 9 bases in between. This chain's CDR3 is CASSFSFYSGNTIYF. The CDR3 DNA follows: TGTGCCAGCAGCTTCTCCTTCTACTCTGGAAACACCATATATTTT.

The J gene is TRBJ1-2, the V gene TRBV6-1; no reliable D call. Germline CDR1 MNHNS, CDR2 SASEGT. Deletions cut 1 base from V and 5 bases from J, with 8 bases between. The CDR3 runs 13 residues. The CDR3 spells CASSEGSDYGYTF. DNA of the CDR3: TGTGCCAGCAGTGAAGGGTCAGATTATGGCTACACCTTC.

The chain couples TRBV19 to TRBJ1-5; 9 nucleotides align to TRBD1. Germline trimming cut 4 bases from V and 9 bases from J; bases unmatched to any gene: 13. The CDR3 contains 16 residues. CDR1 is LNHDA, CDR2 SQIVND, per germline (reference sequence). CDR3 nucleotide sequence: TGTGCCAGTAGTACAAGAACACAGGGGGCTACGGGGCCCCAGCATTTT. It yields the protein CASSTRTQGATGPQHF.

The chain joins TRBV7-2 to TRBJ1-1, with D possibly matching TRBD1 (6 bases). Trimming took off 5 bases at V and 11 bases at J, with 18 bases between the two ends. Germline values: CDR1 SGHTA, CDR2 FQGNSA. There are 13 residues in the CDR3. CDR3 loop: CASSQRRGRTAFF. CDR3 in DNA: TGTGCCAGCAGCCAGCGCAGGGGTCGGACGGCTTTCTTT.

V usage is TRBV19 and J usage is TRBJ1-1; 7 bases align to TRBD1. Trimming removed 3 bases from V and 8 bases from J; junction bases left unmatched: 15. Germline V gene lookup returns CDR1 LNHDA and CDR2 SQIVND (reference sequence). The CDR3 spans 16 residues. This chain's CDR3 is CASSIARTGDPMEAFF. CDR3 sequence (DNA): TGTGCCAGTAGTATTGCGAGGACAGGCGATCCGATGGAAGCTTTCTTT. The complete variable domain, with remaining parts taken from reference TRBV19 and TRBJ1-1, reads DGGITQSPKYLFRKEGQNVTLSCEQNLNHDAMYWYRQDPGQGLRLIYYSQIVNDFQKGDIAEGYSVSREKKESFPLTVTSAQKNPTAFYLCASSIARTGDPMEAFFGQGTRLTVV.

This clone appeared a single time. DNA of the CDR3: TGTGCCAGTAGTGTAGTGACAGGGGAGAGGGACCAAGAGACCCAGTACTTC. This codes for CASSVVTGERDQETQYF. The chain has TRBV19 and TRBJ2-5; TRBD1 matches at 8 bases. V lost 5 bases, J lost 0 bases, and 11 bases stayed unmatched. The germline gives CDR1 LNHDA, CDR2 SQIVND (reference sequence). The length of the CDR3 is 17 residues.

This chain joins TRBV6-5 and TRBJ1-2; TRBD1 might be the D (6 bases). Germline loops: CDR1 MNHEY, CDR2 SVGAGI. With 5 bases removed from V and 3 bases from J, the gap between germline ends came to 10 bases. This CDR3 is 13 amino acids long. CDR3 loop: CASSADSYYGYTF. The CDR3 bases are TGTGCCAGCAGTGCGGACAGTTACTATGGCTACACCTTC.

This rearrangement joins TRBV10-3 to TRBJ2-7; 10 nucleotides align to TRBD2. The CDR3 runs 14 residues. The trim removed 6 bases at V and 5 bases at J, leaving 7 bases unmatched. Germline CDR1 and CDR2: ENHRY and SYGVKD. CDR3 nucleotide sequence: TGTGCCATCAGCCCGACTAGCGGGCCCCACGAGCAGTACTTC. Amino acids: CAISPTSGPHEQYF.

The J gene is TRBJ1-1, the V gene TRBV5-6; D might be TRBD1 (5 bases). The V gene lost 3 bases and the J gene lost 7 bases, with 13 bases spanning the gap. CDR3 length equals 13 residues. The germline V gene has CDR1 SGHDT and CDR2 YYEEEE. The CDR3 here is CASSWEGRGEAFF. CDR3 in DNA: TGTGCCAGCAGCTGGGAGGGGAGGGGTGAAGCTTTCTTT.

This chain connects TRBV10-3 to TRBJ2-2; D is tentatively TRBD1 or TRBD2 (5 bases each). The germline V gene encodes CDR1 ENHRY and CDR2 SYGVKD. V gave up 6 bases and J gave up 6 bases, with 14 bases separating them. The CDR3 loop spans 14 amino acids. CDR3 coding DNA: TGTGCCATCAGACCTACCGGGGCAGCCGGGGAGCTGTTTTTT. Translated: CAIRPTGAAGELFF.

V is TRBV5-1 and J is TRBJ2-2, with D possibly being TRBD2 (5 bases). The CDR3 length is 13 residues. Germline V lookup: CDR1 SGHRS, CDR2 YFSETQ. V shed 1 base and J shed 5 bases, with 6 bases lying between them. CDR3 amino acids: CASSLSGTGELFF. DNA for the CDR3: TGCGCCAGCAGCTTGTCGGGGACCGGGGAGCTGTTTTTT. The variable domain in full, completed from reference TRBV5-1 and TRBJ2-2, reads KAGVTQTPRYLIKTRGQQVTLSCSPISGHRSVSWYQQTPGQGLQFLFEYFSETQRNKGNFPGRFSGRQFSNSRSEMNVSTLELGDSALYLCASSLSGTGELFFGEGSRLTVL.

V is TRBV30 and J is TRBJ2-1; 10 bases map to TRBD2. With 6 bases clipped from V and 10 bases from J, the junction kept 12 bases outside the gene matches. CDR1 is GTSNPN, CDR2 SVGIG, per germline (reference sequence). The CDR3 extends over 14 amino acids. This CDR3 reads CACLGLASGGEQFF. The DNA for the CDR3 is TGTGCCTGCTTGGGACTAGCGTCTGGGGGGGAGCAGTTCTTC.

This sequence joins TRBV27 and TRBJ1-2; D not resolved. CDR1 is MNHEY, CDR2 SMNVEV, per germline (reference sequence). This CDR3 is 12 amino acids long. V was pared by 7 bases and J by 4 bases, with 10 bases between. For the CDR3, the DNA is TGTGCCAGCAATCCAGGACGCTATGGCTACACCTTC. This sequence encodes CASNPGRYGYTF.

V usage is TRBV6-6 and J usage is TRBJ1-2; D is uncertain. The V end lost 6 bases, the J end lost 3 bases, and 11 bases lay between the germline ends. The CDR3 has 13 residues. CDR1 is MNHNY, CDR2 SVGAGI, per germline (reference sequence). CDR3 DNA: TGTGCCAGCAGCCCGGGCGGGGACTATGGCTACACCTTC. It yields the protein CASSPGGDYGYTF.

This sequence joins TRBV7-8 and TRBJ1-1; D is uncertain. The V and J ends lost 1 base and 10 bases respectively, with 16 bases between them. This CDR3 has 14 amino acids. Per germline, CDR1 SGHVS and CDR2 FQNEAQ. The CDR3 region has the DNA TGTGCCAGCAGCTTAGAACTGGCGACCCAAGGAGCTTTCTTT. Translation gives CASSLELATQGAFF.

This rearrangement joins TRBV27 to TRBJ1-5; TRBD1 aligns across 8 bases. The CDR3 consists of 19 residues. Germline V lookup: CDR1 MNHEY, CDR2 SMNVEV (reference sequence). V lost 2 bases, J lost 1 base, and 13 bases stayed unmatched. This chain's CDR3 is CASSLGTGQGGTSNQPQHF. The CDR3 bases are TGTGCCAGCAGTTTAGGCACCGGACAGGGAGGGACCAGCAATCAGCCCCAGCATTTT.

This chain links TRBV6-5 with TRBJ2-6; 9 bases align to TRBD1. J lost 4 bases, V lost 4 bases, and 5 bases had no gene match. Germline-derived CDR1 and CDR2 are MNHEY and SVGAGI. This CDR3 has 16 residues. This CDR3 is CASSSGTGTGANVLTF. The CDR3 region has the DNA TGTGCCAGCAGTTCGGGGACAGGGACCGGGGCCAACGTCCTGACTTTC.

The chain uses TRBV28 and TRBJ2-7; 10 positions agree with TRBD1. V dropped 4 bases and J dropped 2; count of bases not matched to a gene: 8. The germline gives CDR1 MDHEN, CDR2 SYDVKM. The CDR3 contains 16 residues. CDR3 amino acids: CASSSPGQGNPYEQYF. As DNA, the CDR3 is TGTGCCAGCAGTTCACCGGGACAGGGGAACCCCTACGAGCAGTACTTC.

The chain is built from TRBV9 and TRBJ2-3; 7 bases match TRBD2. The CDR3 is 16 residues long. Germline lookup yields CDR1 SGDLS and CDR2 YYNGEE. V shed 0 bases, J shed 4 bases, and the junction held 8 bases outside the gene matches. The CDR3 spells CASSVDAAGEADTQYF. CDR3 DNA: TGTGCCAGCAGCGTAGATGCGGCGGGAGAAGCAGATACGCAGTATTTT.

The chain couples TRBV6-5 to TRBJ2-1, with 9 bases identical to TRBD2. Germline V lookup: CDR1 MNHEY, CDR2 SVGAGI. J gave up 4 bases and V 0 bases, and 4 bases lay outside the gene matches. The CDR3 sequence is 16 residues long. CDR3 sequence (DNA): TGTGCCAGCAGTTACTCTAGCGGGAGTGCTTACAATGAGCAGTTCTTC. Its protein product is CASSYSSGSAYNEQFF.

This chain uses TRBV4-1 with TRBJ2-1; possibly TRBD2 for D (6 bases). The CDR3 consists of 13 residues. Germline V gives CDR1 MGHRA, CDR2 YSYEKL. V shed 4 bases and J shed 9 bases, with 13 bases lying between them. CDR3 region: CASSRGVEGEQFF. The CDR3 coding sequence is TGCGCCAGCAGCCGGGGGGTGGAGGGTGAGCAGTTCTTC.

J is TRBJ2-1 and V is TRBV29-1; 7 bases match TRBD2. CDR1 and CDR2 (germline): SQVTM, ANQGSEA. There are 15 residues in the CDR3. The trim removed 1 base at V and 5 bases at J, leaving 8 bases unmatched. The CDR3 sequence: CSVEGSSGLNNEQFF. As DNA, the CDR3 is TGCAGCGTTGAAGGGAGTAGCGGGCTCAACAATGAGCAGTTCTTC.